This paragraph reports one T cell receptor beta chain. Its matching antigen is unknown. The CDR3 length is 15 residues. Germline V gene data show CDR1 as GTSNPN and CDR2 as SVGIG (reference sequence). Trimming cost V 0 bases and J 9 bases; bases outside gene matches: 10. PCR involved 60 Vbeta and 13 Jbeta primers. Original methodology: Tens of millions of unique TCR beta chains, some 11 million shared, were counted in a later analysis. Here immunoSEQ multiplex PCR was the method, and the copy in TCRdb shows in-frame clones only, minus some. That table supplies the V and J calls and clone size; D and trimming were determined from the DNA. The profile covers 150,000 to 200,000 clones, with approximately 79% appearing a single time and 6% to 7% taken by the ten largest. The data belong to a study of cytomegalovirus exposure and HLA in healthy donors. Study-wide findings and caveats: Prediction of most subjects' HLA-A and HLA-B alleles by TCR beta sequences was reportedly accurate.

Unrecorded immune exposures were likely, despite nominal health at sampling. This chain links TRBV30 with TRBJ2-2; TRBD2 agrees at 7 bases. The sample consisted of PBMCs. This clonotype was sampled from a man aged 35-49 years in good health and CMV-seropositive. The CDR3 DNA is TGTGCCTGGAGTGTACAGAGGACTAGTAGCCGGGAGCTGTTTTTT. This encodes CAWSVQRTSSRELFF. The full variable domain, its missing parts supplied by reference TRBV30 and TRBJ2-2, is SQTIHQWPATLVQPVGSPLSLECTVEGTSNPNLYWYRQAAGRGLQLLFYSVGIGQISSEVPQNLSASRPQDRQFILSSKKLLLSDSGFYLCAWSVQRTSSRELFFGEGSRLTVL.